The clone carrying this T cell receptor (beta chain) appeared many times. Antigen: not known. This record belongs to a study of metastatic and nonmetastatic thyroid tumors. Study summary: Repertoire comparisons spanned blood and tumor or nodule tissue from malignant and benign thyroid patients. Study-level findings and limits: Relative to benign nodules, malignant thyroid tumors were reportedly characterized by significantly elevated TCR beta diversity in blood and tumor.

Trimming shortened V by 2 bases and J by 4 bases, and 8 bases separated the two germline ends. The CDR3 is 12 amino acids. In germline, CDR1 is DFQATT, CDR2 SNEGSKA (reference sequence). Thyroid surgery was performed in patients who had received no treatment beforehand. In the study's own analysis: CDR3 differences across clinicopathological groups were used to build a distant-metastasis classifier for papillary thyroid cancer. TCRdb re-analyzed the PCR reads through MiXCR. TCRdb, not the authors, supplied the V and J calls. The table records 40,000 to 55,000 clones, about a sixth of them present only once.

Sequencing was carried out using blood. V gene TRBV20-1 combines with J gene TRBJ1-2; D unclear. The TCR was taken from a female donor with papillary thyroid cancer or a benign thyroid nodule (not recorded which). Some clones in this sample may be carry-over from other donors' samples. The CDR3 protein is CSARSGGYGYTF. In nucleotides, the CDR3 is TGCAGTGCTAGATCGGGCGGCTATGGCTACACCTTC.